The 10 T cell receptor beta chains listed next were all sequenced from one sample in a study of identical twins. TCRdb re-called the 5' RACE reads through MiXCR, storing one row per CDR3 protein. The table lists some 230,000 distinct CDR3 sequences, over 5.5% of them singletons. This sample was also put to use in a study of T cells expressing NK-cell markers.

What was sequenced was CD8+ T cells sorted from blood. The receptor source for this set is a woman under 30 in good health.

This clonotype occurred a few times. The rearrangement links TRBV9 to TRBJ2-3; 7 bases map to TRBD2. The J segment lost 5 bases and the V segment lost 2 bases, leaving 5 bases of the junction unmatched. CDR3 length: 14 residues. Per the germline V gene, CDR1 is SGDLS and CDR2 is YYNGEE. This chain's CDR3 is CASSVAGAVDTQYF. In DNA, the CDR3 is TGTGCCAGCAGCGTGGCGGGAGCGGTAGATACGCAGTATTTT.

Written as DNA, the CDR3 is TGTGCCACCAGCACCGGGGGGGGATCCGGGGAGCTGTTTTTT. This gives the protein CATSTGGGSGELFF. The chain is built from TRBV15 and TRBJ2-2, with 8 bases aligning to TRBD2. In germline, CDR1 is LNHNV, CDR2 YYDKDF (reference sequence). This CDR3 comprises 14 residues. Losses at the gene ends were 4 bases for V and 6 bases for J; bases not matched to a gene: 4.

The rearrangement links TRBV7-9 to TRBJ1-2; weak D call: TRBD1 (5 bases). This CDR3 region has 11 residues. Germline CDR1 and CDR2: SEHNR and FQNEAQ (reference sequence). The V gene lost 1 base and the J gene lost 10 bases, with 7 bases spanning the gap. Here the CDR3 DNA reads TGTGCCAGCAGCTTAGGGGACTCCTACACCTTC. Translating it yields CASSLGDSYTF.

Many counts were recorded for this clonotype. Written as DNA, the CDR3 is TGTGCCAGCAGCGGGGGATACGAGCAGTACTTC. Translating it yields CASSGGYEQYF. V usage is TRBV3-1 and J usage is TRBJ2-7; D may be TRBD1 or TRBD2 (5 bases each). Trimming stripped 5 bases from V and 4 bases from J, with 6 bases between. Per the germline V gene, CDR1 is LGHDT and CDR2 is YNNKEL (reference sequence). CDR3 length: 11 residues.

This clonotype was seen more than once but under ten times. The chain carries TRBV12-3 or TRBV12-4 and TRBJ2-1; D gene ambiguous. The CDR3 runs 16 residues. Trimming removed 1 base from V and 1 base from J, with 11 bases in between. The CDR3 loop reads CASSLGGTVSYNEQFF. The CDR3 DNA sequence: TGTGCCAGCAGTTTAGGGGGAACAGTATCCTACAATGAGCAGTTCTTC.

There are many counts of this clonotype. The chain joins TRBV5-5 to TRBJ2-1, with D unclear. Trimming took off 0 bases at V and 0 bases at J, with 7 bases between the two ends. This CDR3 is 15 amino acids long. Germline V gene sequence: CDR1 SGHKS, CDR2 YYEKEE (reference sequence). CDR3 amino acids: CASSLGLSSYNEQFF. For the CDR3, the DNA is TGTGCCAGCAGCTTGGGGTTAAGCTCCTACAATGAGCAGTTCTTC.

A few counts support this clonotype. V and J are TRBV9 and TRBJ1-1, with 11 bases fitting TRBD1. From germline, CDR1 is SGDLS and CDR2 YYNGEE. J lost 3 bases, V lost 3 bases, and 1 base had no gene match. The CDR3 contains 14 residues. Here the CDR3 reads CASSGTGGHTEAFF. CDR3 DNA sequence: TGTGCCAGCAGCGGGACAGGGGGCCACACTGAAGCTTTCTTT.

The chain joins TRBV11-2 to TRBJ2-7; D call uncertain. The CDR3 runs 11 residues. Deletions cut 5 bases from V and 7 bases from J, with 9 bases between. The V gene's germline CDR1 is SGHAT and CDR2 FQNNGV. CDR3 nucleotide sequence: TGTGCCAGCAGCCAGTCCGCGGAGCAGTACTTC. Its protein product is CASSQSAEQYF.

V is TRBV18 and J is TRBJ2-7, with 8 bases that match TRBD1. Germline CDR1 reads KGHSH; CDR2 reads LQKENI. This CDR3 is built from 13 residues. V was clipped by 6 bases and J by 3 bases; unmatched bases: 4. DNA for the CDR3: TGTGCCAGCTCCCCGGACAGGGTCTACGAGCAGTACTTC. It translates to CASSPDRVYEQYF.

Points on this clonotype: A much larger clone sits a single nucleotide away, making a read error possible. The rearrangement uses TRBV12-3 or TRBV12-4 and TRBJ2-5; no reliable D call. The CDR3 sequence is 12 residues long. This CDR3 reads CACSFIGETQYF. The CDR3 region has the DNA TGTGCCTGCAGTTTTATTGGAGAGACCCAGTACTTC.